This T cell receptor (beta chain) emerged from a study of CD8 T cells in Susac syndrome. Notes on the study in general: The study recognized that its TCR sequencing and HLA analysis covered a relatively small number of individuals.

This clonotype was observed a handful of times. Its antigen is as yet unknown. Each multiple sclerosis control was a treatment-naive patient with relapsing-remitting disease that was either stable or active. The authors negatively isolated CD8+ and CD4+ T cells and FACS-enriched TEMRA cells. After extraction with the RNeasy kit, roughly 0.45 to 1 ug of the RNA was reverse transcribed using random hexamers. The amplification used immunoSEQ multiplex PCR on TCR beta CDR3; it spanned 54 Vbeta and 13 Jbeta. TCRdb redid the calling of the immunoSEQ multiplex PCR reads with MiXCR, one entry per CDR3 protein. The data show some 150,000 distinct CDR3 sequences, nearly 97% seen once. V shed 5 bases and J shed 0 bases, with 3 bases lying between them. Germline V lookup: CDR1 SEHNR, CDR2 FQNEAQ (reference sequence). There are 12 residues in the CDR3.

This receptor was taken from a human donor with multiple sclerosis. Sequencing input: CD8+ T cells from PBMCs. V and J are TRBV7-9 and TRBJ2-3; D gene uncertain. The CDR3 nucleotides read TGTGCCAGCAGCATTAGCACAGATACGCAGTATTTT. As protein: CASSISTDTQYF. The complete variable domain, with remaining parts taken from reference TRBV7-9 and TRBJ2-3, reads DTGVSQNPRHKITKRGQNVTFRCDPISEHNRLYWYRQTLGQGPEFLTYFQNEAQLEKSRLLSDRFSAERPKGSFSTLEIQRTEQGDSAMYLCASSISTDTQYFGPGTRLTVL.